The 10 T cell receptor beta chains below come from one sample, sequenced in a study of blood T cell repertoires in COVID-19. Sequenced by immunoSEQ multiplex PCR; TCRdb stores in-frame clones only, minus some. This table has 150,000 or so clones, about nine tenths appearing once. Input material: peripheral blood. Source of these receptors: a man older than 75 with acute or convalescent COVID-19.

The genes are TRBV7-2 and TRBJ2-5; D is ambiguous. The CDR3 runs to 14 residues. Germline loops: CDR1 SGHTA, CDR2 FQGNSA. V lost 1 base, J lost 1 base, and 7 bases lay in between. The CDR3 loop reads CASSLGASQETQYF. The CDR3 region has the DNA TGTGCCAGCAGCTTAGGGGCGAGCCAAGAGACCCAGTACTTC.

The chain is built from TRBV3-1 (or the pseudogene TRBV3-2) and TRBJ1-3; tentative D call: TRBD1 (5 bases). The CDR3 consists of 16 residues. The V end was cut by 4 bases, the J end by 0 bases, with 13 bases between. Germline V gene lookup returns CDR1 LGHDT and CDR2 YNNKEL (reference sequence). The CDR3 here is CASSRPGTTSGNTIYF. The CDR3 coding sequence is TGTGCCAGCAGCCGTCCCGGGACTACCTCTGGAAACACCATATATTTT.

This chain connects TRBV18 to TRBJ1-1; D ambiguous. CDR1 is KGHSH and CDR2 is LQKENI in the germline V gene. Trimming took 2 bases from V and 1 from J, leaving 11 bases between them. This CDR3 comprises 15 residues. The CDR3: CASSPARLGNTEAFF. The CDR3 DNA reads as TGTGCCAGCTCACCAGCGAGGTTGGGGAACACTGAAGCTTTCTTT.

The chain is built from TRBV7-9 and TRBJ2-3; 9 bases match TRBD1. The CDR3 loop spans 14 amino acids. CDR1 is SEHNR and CDR2 is FQNEAQ in the germline V gene (reference sequence). The trim removed 5 bases at V and 5 bases at J, leaving 5 bases unmatched. CDR3 DNA: TGTGCCAGCAGCCGGACAGGGGTGGGAGATACGCAGTATTTT. Protein sequence: CASSRTGVGDTQYF.

This chain links TRBV2 with TRBJ2-7; 7 nucleotides agree with TRBD1. Trimming took 8 bases from V and 1 from J; bases not matched to a gene: 8. This CDR3 contains 14 residues. CDR1 SNHLY and CDR2 FYNNEI come from the germline V gene. The CDR3 region has the DNA TGTGCCAGCGCTCGGGACAGCCCTTCCTACGAGCAGTACTTC. Its translation: CASARDSPSYEQYF.

This sequence joins TRBV3-1 (or the pseudogene TRBV3-2) and TRBJ1-5; TRBD1 is a possible D gene (6 bases). CDR3 size: 15 residues. The germline gives CDR1 LGHDT, CDR2 YNNKEL (reference sequence). The V and J ends lost 0 bases and 4 bases respectively, with 10 bases between them. The CDR3: CASSQDQGRNQPQHF. CDR3 nucleotide sequence: TGTGCCAGCAGCCAAGATCAGGGGCGGAATCAGCCCCAGCATTTT.

J is TRBJ2-3 and V is TRBV19; TRBD2 might be the D (5 bases). V lost 4 bases, J lost 2 bases, and 10 bases lay in between. The V gene's germline CDR1 is LNHDA and CDR2 SQIVND (reference sequence). The CDR3 spans 14 residues. As DNA, the CDR3 is TGTGCCAGTAGTACGGGATACCTCACAGATACGCAGTATTTT. Residues: CASSTGYLTDTQYF.

This sequence joins TRBV5-1 and TRBJ2-2; 7 bases agree with TRBD1. The germline V gene has CDR1 SGHRS and CDR2 YFSETQ. CDR3 length equals 13 residues. The V gene end was trimmed by 4 bases and the J gene end by 6 bases; junction bases not matched to a gene: 3. The CDR3 DNA sequence: TGCGCCAGCAGCCCTACAGGGGCCGGGGAGCTGTTTTTT. Amino acid sequence: CASSPTGAGELFF.

This clone has only a few counts. The rearrangement joins TRBV28 to TRBJ1-1, with TRBD1 identical over 8 bases. The ends lost 3 bases at V and 4 bases at J; junction bases unmatched: 4. Germline V CDR1 and CDR2: MDHEN, SYDVKM. The CDR3 is 14 amino acids. CDR3 sequence reads: CASSLQGAGTEAFF. The CDR3 nucleotides are TGTGCCAGCAGTTTGCAGGGGGCGGGCACTGAAGCTTTCTTT.

The CDR3 DNA is TGTGCCAGCAGCCTCGGGACTAGGGGACCAGAGACCCAGTACTTC. Protein sequence: CASSLGTRGPETQYF. This sequence joins TRBV3-1 (or the pseudogene TRBV3-2) and TRBJ2-5; 8 bases match TRBD2. With V trimmed by 4 bases and J by 4 bases, 8 bases remained unmatched. The CDR3 is made up of 15 amino acids. CDR1 is LGHDT, CDR2 YNNKEL, per germline (reference sequence).